This passage covers 15 T cell receptor beta chains from one sample sequenced in a study of T cells in Graves' hyperthyroidism and ophthalmopathy. RNA transcripts gave rise to amplified TCR beta CDR3 regions. HTBI primers were the set used in a first-round RT-PCR of the TCR CDR3. One entry per CDR3 protein, called by TCRdb with MiXCR from the multiplex PCR reads. The table has about 290,000 distinct CDR3 sequences, roughly an eighth seen once. The sequencing sample was made of blood. All receptors derive from a woman aged 35 to 49 with Graves' hyperthyroidism.

Concerning this clonotype: A read error may be the cause here, since a much bigger clone is one base away. The chain carries TRBV15 and TRBJ2-1; D might be TRBD2 (5 bases). Germline V gene sequence: CDR1 LNHNV, CDR2 YYDKDF (reference sequence). V was cut by 0 bases and J by 5 bases, with 17 bases left in between. The CDR3 covers 17 residues. As DNA, the CDR3 is TGTGCCACCAGCAGAGATAGGGAGAGAGGTTCACACAATGAGCAGTTCTTC. Its protein product is CATSRDRERGSHNEQFF.

The rearrangement links TRBV7-2 to TRBJ2-7; D perhaps matches TRBD1 (5 bases). V lost 2 bases, J lost 3 bases, and 11 bases lay in between. Germline CDR1 and CDR2: SGHTA and FQGNSA. The CDR3 spans 14 residues. The CDR3 loop is CASSLPTAIYEQYF. The CDR3 coding sequence is TGTGCCAGCAGCTTACCGACAGCGATCTACGAGCAGTACTTC.

The rearrangement links TRBV5-6 to TRBJ2-7; maybe TRBD1 (6 bases). Germline V gives CDR1 SGHDT, CDR2 YYEEEE. Trimming pared 0 bases from V and 5 bases from J, leaving 12 bases between. This CDR3 is built from 14 residues. The CDR3 nucleotides are TGTGCCAGCAGCTTGGTAACAGGGACCGACGAGCAGTACTTC. It specifies CASSLVTGTDEQYF. Full variable domain (outside the CDR3, taken from reference TRBV5-6 and TRBJ2-7): DAGVTQSPTHLIKTRGQQVTLRCSPKSGHDTVSWYQQALGQGPQFIFQYYEEEERQRGNFPDRFSGHQFPNYSSELNVNALLLGDSALYLCASSLVTGTDEQYFGPGTRLTVT.

V usage is TRBV11-3 and J usage is TRBJ2-7, with no clear D. In germline, CDR1 is SGHNT, CDR2 YENEEA. V lost 1 base, J lost 7 bases, and 8 bases lay in between. The CDR3 is 12 residues long. For the CDR3, the DNA is TGTGCCAGCAGCTTAGGGATCGGGGAGCAGTACTTC. Translation gives CASSLGIGEQYF.

This clonotype was detected many times. The rearrangement links TRBV20-1 to TRBJ2-1, with 8 bases fitting TRBD2. The CDR3 covers 17 residues. Germline-derived CDR1 and CDR2 are DFQATT and SNEGSKA (reference sequence). V dropped 1 base and J dropped 1; count of bases not matched to a gene: 9. The CDR3, as DNA: TGCAGTGCTAGAGGGGTTAGCGGGACTACGTCCTACAATGAGCAGTTCTTC. Translating it yields CSARGVSGTTSYNEQFF.

This clonotype was seen ten or more times. The chain links TRBV5-8 to TRBJ2-3, with 7 bases aligning to TRBD2. With 6 bases clipped from V and 10 bases from J, the junction kept 20 bases outside the gene matches. The CDR3 contains 16 residues. Germline V gives CDR1 SGHTS, CDR2 YDEGEE. The CDR3 DNA is TGTGCCAGCACGATTGGGACTACCGCGTCCTTGGGGGCGCAGTATTTT. It codes for CASTIGTTASLGAQYF.

V and J are TRBV12-3 or TRBV12-4 and TRBJ2-5; D possibly matches TRBD1 or TRBD2 (6 bases each). The V and J ends lost 3 bases and 3 bases respectively, with 11 bases between them. The CDR3 sequence is 14 residues long. The CDR3 reads CASSFEGGEETQYF. The CDR3 nucleotides read TGTGCCAGCAGTTTCGAGGGGGGAGAAGAGACCCAGTACTTC.

This clonotype appeared a few times. In DNA, the CDR3 is TGTGCCAGCAGACATTGGGAAGGTCTTGGAGGGGAAGGCTACACCTTC. Amino acids: CASRHWEGLGGEGYTF. The V and J genes are TRBV6-2 or TRBV6-3 and TRBJ1-2; TRBD1 might be the D (5 bases). Germline loops: CDR1 MNHEY, CDR2 SVGEGT. V lost 6 bases, J lost 8 bases, and 25 bases lay in between. CDR3 length: 16 residues.

This clonotype was seen at least ten times. The chain joins TRBV28 to TRBJ2-4; D may be TRBD1 (6 bases). Trimming left V 5 bases short and J 7 bases short, with 15 bases between. The CDR3 is made up of 14 amino acids. Per the germline V gene, CDR1 is MDHEN and CDR2 is SYDVKM. CDR3 in amino acids: CASSIQGRGNIQYF. The CDR3 bases are TGTGCCAGCAGTATACAGGGTAGGGGGAACATTCAGTACTTC.

The sample holds a few counts of this clonotype. The V gene is TRBV30, the J gene TRBJ2-3; D gene ambiguous. The V gene lost 5 bases and the J gene lost 0 bases, with 6 bases spanning the gap. The CDR3 contains 12 residues. Germline values: CDR1 GTSNPN, CDR2 SVGIG (reference sequence). CDR3 DNA: TGTGCCTGGGGGCCTAGCACAGATACGCAGTATTTT. Its protein is CAWGPSTDTQYF.

This clonotype came up many times. This sequence joins TRBV3-1 and TRBJ1-6; tentative D call: TRBD1 (5 bases). V was shortened by 1 base and J by 9 bases, with 10 bases between the two germline ends. The CDR3 runs 14 residues. Germline lookup yields CDR1 LGHDT and CDR2 YNNKEL (reference sequence). This CDR3 is CASSQVYRLSPLHF. CDR3 DNA: TGTGCCAGCAGCCAAGTTTACAGGCTTTCACCCCTCCACTTT.

This clonotype was detected a few times. The chain combines TRBV9 with TRBJ2-3; D is unresolved. Trimming left V 2 bases short and J 3 bases short, with 10 bases between. CDR1 and CDR2 from the germline V gene are SGDLS and YYNGEE. The CDR3 runs to 14 residues. The CDR3 reads CASSVGVLTDTQYF. CDR3 sequence (DNA): TGTGCCAGCAGCGTTGGGGTTTTAACAGATACGCAGTATTTT.

This clonotype was observed at least ten times. This chain connects TRBV2 to TRBJ1-1; D unresolved. V was cut by 5 bases and J by 8 bases, with 18 bases left in between. This CDR3 region has 14 residues. Germline CDR1 SNHLY, CDR2 FYNNEI. The CDR3 bases are TGTGCCAGCAGTCTACGAAACCGGGCCAAGGAAGCTTTCTTT. Amino acids: CASSLRNRAKEAFF.

This clonotype came up many times. This sequence joins TRBV7-9 and TRBJ1-5; 8 bases are shared with TRBD1. V was clipped by 6 bases and J by 3 bases; unmatched bases: 4. Germline-derived CDR1 and CDR2 are SEHNR and FQNEAQ (reference sequence). The CDR3 is made up of 14 amino acids. CDR3 nucleotides: TGTGCCAGCAGTCCGACAGGGGCCAATCAGCCCCAGCATTTT. This codes for CASSPTGANQPQHF.

This chain joins TRBV19 and TRBJ1-3; 8 nucleotides line up with TRBD1. V lost 8 bases, J lost 4 bases, and 13 bases stayed unmatched. The germline V gene encodes CDR1 LNHDA and CDR2 SQIVND (reference sequence). The length of the CDR3 is 16 residues. The CDR3 loop reads CASGISGGAKGNTIYF. DNA for the CDR3: TGTGCCAGTGGGATCTCAGGGGGCGCGAAGGGAAACACCATATATTTT.